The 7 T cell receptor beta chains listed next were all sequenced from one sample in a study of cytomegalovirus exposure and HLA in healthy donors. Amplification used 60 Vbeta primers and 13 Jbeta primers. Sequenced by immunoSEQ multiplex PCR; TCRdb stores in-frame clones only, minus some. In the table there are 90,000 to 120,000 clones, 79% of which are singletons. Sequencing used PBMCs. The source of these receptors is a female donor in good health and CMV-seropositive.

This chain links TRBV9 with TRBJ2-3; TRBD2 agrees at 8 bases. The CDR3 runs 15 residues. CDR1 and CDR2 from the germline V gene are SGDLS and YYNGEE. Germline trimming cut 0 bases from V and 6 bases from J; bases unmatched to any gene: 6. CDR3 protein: CASSVAGGAGDTQYF. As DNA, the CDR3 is TGTGCCAGCAGCGTAGCGGGGGGGGCCGGGGATACGCAGTATTTT.

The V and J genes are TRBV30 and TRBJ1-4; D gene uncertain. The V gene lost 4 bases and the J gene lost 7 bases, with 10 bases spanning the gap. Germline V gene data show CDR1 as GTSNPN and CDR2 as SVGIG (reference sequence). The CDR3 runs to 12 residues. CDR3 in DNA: TGTGCCTGGACGGGTGGGAGTGAAAAACTGTTTTTT. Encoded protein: CAWTGGSEKLFF.

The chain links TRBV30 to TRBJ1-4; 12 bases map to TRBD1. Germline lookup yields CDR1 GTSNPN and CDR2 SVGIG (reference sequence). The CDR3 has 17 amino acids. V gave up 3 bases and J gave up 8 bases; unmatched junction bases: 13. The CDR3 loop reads CAWRNRDRGLGREKLFF. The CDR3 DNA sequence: TGTGCCTGGAGAAACCGGGACAGGGGGCTCGGAAGGGAAAAACTGTTTTTT.

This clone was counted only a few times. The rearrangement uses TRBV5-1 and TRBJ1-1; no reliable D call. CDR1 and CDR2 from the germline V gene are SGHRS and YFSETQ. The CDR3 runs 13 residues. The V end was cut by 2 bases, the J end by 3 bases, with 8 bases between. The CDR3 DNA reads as TGCGCCAGCAGCTTTCTAAGCGACACTGAAGCTTTCTTT. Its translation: CASSFLSDTEAFF.

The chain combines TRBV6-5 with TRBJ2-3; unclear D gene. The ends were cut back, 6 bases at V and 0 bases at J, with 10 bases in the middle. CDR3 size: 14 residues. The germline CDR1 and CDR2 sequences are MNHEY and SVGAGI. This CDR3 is CASRPTVSTDTQYF. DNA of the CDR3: TGTGCCAGCAGACCCACGGTCAGCACAGATACGCAGTATTTT.

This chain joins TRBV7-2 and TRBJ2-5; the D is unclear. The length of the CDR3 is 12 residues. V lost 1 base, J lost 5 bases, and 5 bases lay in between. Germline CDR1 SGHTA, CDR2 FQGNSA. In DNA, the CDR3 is TGTGCCAGCAGCTTAGTCGCGGAGACCCAGTACTTC. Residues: CASSLVAETQYF. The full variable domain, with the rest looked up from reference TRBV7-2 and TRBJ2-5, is GAGVSQSPSNKVTEKGKDVELRCDPISGHTALYWYRQSLGQGLEFLIYFQGNSAPDKSGLPSDRFSAERTGGSVSTLTIQRTQQEDSAVYLCASSLVAETQYFGPGTRLLVL.

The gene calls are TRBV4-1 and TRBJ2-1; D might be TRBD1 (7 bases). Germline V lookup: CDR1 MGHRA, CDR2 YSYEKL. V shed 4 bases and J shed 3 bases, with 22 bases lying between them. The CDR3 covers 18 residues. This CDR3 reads CASSPPKPQGEDYNEQFF. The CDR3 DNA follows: TGCGCCAGCAGCCCACCAAAACCGCAGGGGGAGGACTACAATGAGCAGTTCTTC.